Listed here are 30 T cell receptor beta chains from one sample, sequenced in a study of blood T cell repertoires in COVID-19. This table comes from immunoSEQ multiplex PCR, and its TCRdb copy is limited to in-frame clones, with some not included. The profile shows 200,000 to 250,000 clones, 85% to 90% of them singletons. Sequencing was performed on peripheral blood. Receptors were obtained from a middle-aged man with COVID-19, enrolled during active disease.

Only one count was recorded for this clone. The chain links TRBV7-2 to TRBJ2-1; TRBD2 matches at 15 bases. Germline V gene sequence: CDR1 SGHTA, CDR2 FQGNSA. J was trimmed by 8 bases and V by 2 bases; bases with no gene match: 4. The CDR3 spans 16 residues. This CDR3 is CASSLQGLAGGDEQFF. CDR3 nucleotides: TGTGCCAGCAGCTTACAGGGACTAGCGGGGGGCGATGAGCAGTTCTTC.

The chain links TRBV3-1 (or the pseudogene TRBV3-2) to TRBJ2-2; no firm D call. Germline V gene lookup returns CDR1 LGHDT and CDR2 YNNKEL (reference sequence). The CDR3 extends over 15 amino acids. The V and J ends lost 3 bases and 3 bases respectively, with 11 bases between them. CDR3 in DNA: TGTGCCAGCAGCCAGTCGCTACCCTACACCGGGGAGCTGTTTTTT. It yields the protein CASSQSLPYTGELFF.

The chain joins TRBV6-2 or TRBV6-3 to TRBJ1-2, with 8 bases that match TRBD1. The CDR3 has 17 residues. In germline, CDR1 is MNHEY, CDR2 SVGEGT. The V segment lost 2 bases and the J segment 0 bases; nucleotides outside the gene matches: 8. The DNA of the CDR3 is TGTGCCAGCAGTTACCGGACAGGGACACAAGCTAACTATGGCTACACCTTC. Amino acid sequence: CASSYRTGTQANYGYTF.

This clone was counted once. This rearrangement joins TRBV4-3 to TRBJ1-3, with no clear D. The V and J ends lost 3 bases and 3 bases respectively, with 6 bases between them. The CDR3 spans 13 residues. CDR1 is LGHNA and CDR2 is YSLEER in the germline V gene. DNA for the CDR3: TGCGCCAGCAGCCATTCAATTGGAAACACCATATATTTT. Protein: CASSHSIGNTIYF.

This clone turned up a few times. The gene calls are TRBV25-1 and TRBJ2-7; D gene ambiguous. The CDR3 runs 15 residues. V gave up 5 bases and J gave up 7 bases, with 21 bases separating them. The germline CDR1 and CDR2 sequences are MGHDK and SYGVNS. CDR3 nucleotide sequence: TGTGCCAGCAGTCCCCTGGGCCCAGATTCACGTGAGCAGTACTTC. Protein sequence: CASSPLGPDSREQYF.

This clone was seen only once. The V call is TRBV6-5, the J call TRBJ1-5; possible D gene TRBD1, 5 bases. The CDR3 runs to 13 residues. With 6 bases removed from V and 9 bases from J, the gap between germline ends came to 15 bases. The germline V gene encodes CDR1 MNHEY and CDR2 SVGAGI. The CDR3 region is CASSPERGAPQHF. The CDR3 region has the DNA TGTGCCAGCAGCCCAGAGCGGGGCGCGCCCCAGCATTTT.

The rearrangement joins TRBV2 to TRBJ1-5; TRBD1 agrees at 7 bases. Germline values: CDR1 SNHLY, CDR2 FYNNEI. The CDR3 has 15 residues. V gave up 7 bases and J gave up 3 bases; unmatched junction bases: 9. CDR3 nucleotides: TGTGCCAGCACGCAGGGGGGCAGGAACAATCAGCCCCAGCATTTT. Translated: CASTQGGRNNQPQHF.

The chain combines TRBV10-3 with TRBJ1-4, with D hard to call. CDR1 and CDR2 from the germline V gene are ENHRY and SYGVKD. Trimming stripped 6 bases from V and 8 bases from J, with 7 bases between. CDR3 size: 11 residues. CDR3 nucleotide sequence: TGTGCCATCAGCCCCGGGGAAAAACTGTTTTTT. It translates to CAISPGEKLFF.

The chain recombines TRBV3-1 (or the pseudogene TRBV3-2) with TRBJ2-5, with 7 positions matching TRBD1. Germline CDR1 reads LGHDT; CDR2 reads YNNKEL (reference sequence). The trim removed 6 bases at V and 1 base at J, leaving 5 bases unmatched. This CDR3 comprises 14 residues. For the CDR3, the DNA is TGTGCCAGCAGGGGGACAGCTCTCCAAGAGACCCAGTACTTC. This gives the protein CASRGTALQETQYF.

The J gene is TRBJ1-1, the V gene TRBV7-9; D uncertain. V was pared by 4 bases and J by 3 bases, with 6 bases between. The CDR3 contains 12 residues. Germline assignment: CDR1 SEHNR and CDR2 FQNEAQ (reference sequence). The CDR3 DNA reads as TGTGCCAGCAGCTCGAGGGACACTGAAGCTTTCTTT. Encoded protein: CASSSRDTEAFF.

The chain has TRBV4-2 and TRBJ2-1, with TRBD2 identical over 13 bases. The CDR3 has 17 residues. Trimming took 4 bases from V and 8 from J; bases not matched to a gene: 11. Germline V lookup: CDR1 LGHNA, CDR2 YNFKEQ. This CDR3 is CASSPLAGGPLGYEQFF. CDR3 coding DNA: TGTGCCAGCAGCCCACTAGCGGGGGGGCCGTTGGGGTATGAGCAGTTCTTC.

This chain joins TRBV7-3 and TRBJ2-1, with 7 bases that match TRBD2. Trimming at V came to 1 base and at J to 7 bases, leaving 7 bases not matched to a gene. Germline loops: CDR1 SGHTA, CDR2 FQGTGA. The CDR3 runs 15 residues. The CDR3 reads CASSLMAGAGNEQFF. The CDR3 bases are TGTGCCAGCAGCTTAATGGCGGGAGCGGGAAATGAGCAGTTCTTC.

The count of this clone is one. This chain joins TRBV30 and TRBJ2-2; 12 positions agree with TRBD2. The CDR3 runs to 14 residues. Germline V CDR1 and CDR2: GTSNPN, SVGIG (reference sequence). Trimming cost V 3 bases and J 4 bases; bases outside gene matches: 0. The chain's CDR3 is CAWRTSGGTGELFF. Written as DNA, the CDR3 is TGTGCCTGGAGGACTAGCGGGGGCACCGGGGAGCTGTTTTTT.

The chain joins TRBV7-8 to TRBJ1-5; 8 nucleotides align to TRBD1. This CDR3 has 15 amino acids. Germline CDR1 reads SGHVS; CDR2 reads FQNEAQ. The V segment lost 4 bases and the J segment 3 bases; nucleotides outside the gene matches: 5. The DNA of the CDR3 is TGTGCCAGCAGCTCCGGCAGGGGGCTCAATCAGCCCCAGCATTTT. It encodes CASSSGRGLNQPQHF.

The V and J genes are TRBV6-5 and TRBJ2-1, with 9 nucleotides matching TRBD1. With V trimmed by 5 bases and J by 7 bases, 6 bases remained unmatched. The CDR3 contains 14 residues. Germline CDR1 MNHEY, CDR2 SVGAGI. The CDR3 region has the DNA TGTGCCAGCAGTAGAGGACAGGGGTGGAATGAGCAGTTCTTC. The encoded protein is CASSRGQGWNEQFF.

The V call is TRBV11-2, the J call TRBJ1-1; D remains ambiguous. CDR1 is SGHAT and CDR2 is FQNNGV in the germline V gene. The CDR3 is 13 residues long. Trimming took off 1 base at V and 1 base at J, with 4 bases between the two ends. CDR3 region: CASSLAGNTEAFF. The CDR3 region has the DNA TGTGCCAGCAGCTTAGCAGGGAACACTGAAGCTTTCTTT.

CDR3 sequence: CAISPGGSGYNEQFF. In DNA form, the CDR3 reads TGTGCCATCAGCCCCGGTGGTAGCGGATACAATGAGCAGTTCTTC. This sequence joins TRBV10-3 and TRBJ2-1; D possibly corresponds to TRBD2 (6 bases). Trimming pared 6 bases from V and 4 bases from J, leaving 16 bases between. Germline CDR1 and CDR2: ENHRY and SYGVKD. This CDR3 has 15 amino acids.

The chain links TRBV7-2 to TRBJ2-7; D unclear. In germline, CDR1 is SGHTA, CDR2 FQGNSA. This CDR3 is built from 17 residues. Trimming shortened V by 3 bases and J by 0 bases, and 18 bases separated the two germline ends. The chain's CDR3 is CASSFPLSRGSSYEQYF. CDR3 in DNA: TGTGCCAGCAGCTTTCCACTATCTCGCGGCAGCTCCTACGAGCAGTACTTC.

The chain is built from TRBV24-1 and TRBJ2-7; 12 nucleotides line up with TRBD2. Trimming removed 3 bases from V and 6 bases from J; junction bases left unmatched: 8. This CDR3 comprises 16 residues. Germline V CDR1 and CDR2: KGHDR, SFDVKD. The CDR3 region has the DNA TGTGCCACCAGTGATCCAGCTAGCGGGAGGGCCGGCGAGCAGTACTTC. Its translation is CATSDPASGRAGEQYF.

V is TRBV3-1 (or the pseudogene TRBV3-2) and J is TRBJ2-5; TRBD2 might be the D (6 bases). CDR1 is LGHDT, CDR2 YNNKEL, per germline (reference sequence). The CDR3 is 15 amino acids. Trimming removed 0 bases at V and 2 bases at J, with 10 bases between. In nucleotides, the CDR3 is TGTGCCAGCAGCCAAGATGCGGGAACTCAAGAGACCCAGTACTTC. It encodes CASSQDAGTQETQYF.

The rearrangement uses TRBV6-5 and TRBJ2-1; 9 nucleotides line up with TRBD1. V gave up 0 bases and J gave up 5 bases; unmatched junction bases: 5. The CDR3 has 16 residues. CDR1 MNHEY and CDR2 SVGAGI come from the germline V gene. The DNA for the CDR3 is TGTGCCAGCAGTTACTCGACAGGGGGAGCAAACAATGAGCAGTTCTTC. It translates to CASSYSTGGANNEQFF.

The gene calls are TRBV27 and TRBJ1-1; D is possibly TRBD1 (5 bases). The CDR3 is 15 residues long. Germline values: CDR1 MNHEY, CDR2 SMNVEV (reference sequence). Trimming shortened V by 3 bases and J by 1 base, and 12 bases separated the two germline ends. The CDR3 loop reads CASSFLRDSNTEAFF. In DNA form, the CDR3 reads TGTGCCAGCAGTTTTCTCAGGGATTCGAACACTGAAGCTTTCTTT.

This clone was counted only a few times. V is TRBV9 and J is TRBJ2-7, with 8 nucleotides matching TRBD2. The CDR3 contains 16 residues. J was trimmed by 6 bases and V by 5 bases; bases with no gene match: 16. Germline V lookup: CDR1 SGDLS, CDR2 YYNGEE. Written as DNA, the CDR3 is TGTGCCAGCAGTATTGGCTCGGGACTAGAGGGTATCGAGCAGTACTTC. It translates to CASSIGSGLEGIEQYF.

The genes are TRBV10-3 and TRBJ1-3, with unresolved D. Trimming removed 0 bases at V and 0 bases at J, with 9 bases between. The V gene's germline CDR1 is ENHRY and CDR2 SYGVKD. This CDR3 is 16 amino acids long. The CDR3: CAISESQVFSGNTIYF. The CDR3 bases are TGTGCCATCAGTGAGTCGCAGGTATTCTCTGGAAACACCATATATTTT.

V is TRBV11-3 and J is TRBJ2-7, with 10 bases fitting TRBD1. The length of the CDR3 is 13 residues. Germline V gives CDR1 SGHNT, CDR2 YENEEA. V lost 4 bases, J lost 6 bases, and 3 bases stayed unmatched. The CDR3 is CASSYRTGGEQYF. The CDR3 coding sequence is TGTGCCAGCAGCTACAGGACAGGGGGCGAGCAGTACTTC. Supplemented by reference TRBV11-3 and TRBJ2-7, the full variable domain reads EAGVVQSPRYKIIEKKQPVAFWCNPISGHNTLYWYLQNLGQGPELLIRYENEEAVDDSQLPKDRFSAERLKGVDSTLKIQPAELGDSAVYLCASSYRTGGEQYFGPGTRLTVT.

The genes are TRBV11-2 and TRBJ2-3; D remains ambiguous. The CDR3 is 13 residues long. Germline V gene data show CDR1 as SGHAT and CDR2 as FQNNGV. V was pared by 3 bases and J by 0 bases, with 4 bases between. The CDR3 DNA reads TGTGCCAGCAGCTTCCCTAGCACAGATACGCAGTATTTT. It yields the protein CASSFPSTDTQYF.

The chain recombines TRBV11-3 with TRBJ2-1; a weak D match, TRBD2 (6 bases). Germline-derived CDR1 and CDR2 are SGHNT and YENEEA. The V gene lost 5 bases and the J gene lost 3 bases, with 20 bases spanning the gap. CDR3 length: 17 residues. The CDR3 loop is CASSPIIRTTHYNEQFF. CDR3 DNA sequence: TGTGCCAGCAGCCCCATAATCAGGACTACACACTACAATGAGCAGTTCTTC.

CDR3 sequence reads: CASSFEGTTNEKLFF. Here the CDR3 DNA reads TGTGCCAGCAGCTTTGAGGGTACAACTAATGAAAAACTGTTTTTT. The rearrangement joins TRBV7-8 to TRBJ1-4; D is uncertain. The CDR3 is made up of 15 amino acids. Trimming took off 3 bases at V and 0 bases at J, with 8 bases between the two ends. CDR1 is SGHVS, CDR2 FQNEAQ, per germline.

The V call is TRBV28, the J call TRBJ1-1; 10 bases line up with TRBD1. Germline trimming cut 4 bases from V and 1 base from J; bases unmatched to any gene: 3. The germline CDR1 and CDR2 sequences are MDHEN and SYDVKM. CDR3 size: 15 residues. CDR3 protein: CASSSGQGGNTEAFF. The CDR3, as DNA: TGTGCCAGCAGTTCTGGACAGGGGGGGAACACTGAAGCTTTCTTT.

The gene calls are TRBV28 and TRBJ2-7, with TRBD1 as a possible D gene (5 bases). This CDR3 region has 13 residues. The germline V gene has CDR1 MDHEN and CDR2 SYDVKM. The V end lost 6 bases, the J end lost 4 bases, and 13 bases lay between the germline ends. The chain's CDR3 is CASSNLGAYEQYF. The CDR3 DNA follows: TGTGCCAGCAGCAATCTAGGGGCGTACGAGCAGTACTTC. The full variable domain, completed using reference TRBV28 and TRBJ2-7, is DVKVTQSSRYLVKRTGEKVFLECVQDMDHENMFWYRQDPGLGLRLIYFSYDVKMKEKGDIPEGYSVSREKKERFSLILESASTNQTSMYLCASSNLGAYEQYFGPGTRLTVT.